One and the same sample provided the 21 T cell receptor beta chains below, sequenced in a study of blood T cell repertoires in COVID-19. The protocol was immunoSEQ multiplex PCR, while the TCRdb copy is restricted to in-frame clones and leaves out a portion. The data show approximately 220,000 clones, around 81% seen once. The sample consisted of peripheral blood. All receptors come from a woman aged 30 to 39 who had recovered from COVID-19.

This sequence joins TRBV11-2 and TRBJ2-3; D ambiguous. The V gene lost 4 bases and the J gene lost 2 bases, with 10 bases spanning the gap. The CDR3 is made up of 14 amino acids. Germline-derived CDR1 and CDR2 are SGHAT and FQNNGV. CDR3 amino acids: CASSYAWLTDTQYF. In DNA, the CDR3 is TGTGCCAGCAGCTACGCCTGGCTCACAGATACGCAGTATTTT.

The V and J genes are TRBV2 and TRBJ1-5; 7 bases line up with TRBD1. CDR1 and CDR2 from the germline V gene are SNHLY and FYNNEI. V shed 6 bases, J shed 3 bases, and the junction held 8 bases outside the gene matches. This CDR3 comprises 15 residues. The CDR3 here is CASSGRQGNNQPQHF. In DNA, the CDR3 is TGTGCCAGCAGCGGTCGACAGGGAAACAATCAGCCCCAGCATTTT. Drawing the rest from reference TRBV2 and TRBJ1-5, the complete variable domain is EPEVTQTPSHQVTQMGQEVILRCVPISNHLYFYWYRQILGQKVEFLVSFYNNEISEKSEIFDDQFSVERPDGSNFTLKIRSTKLEDSAMYFCASSGRQGNNQPQHFGDGTRLSIL.

This chain joins TRBV29-1 and TRBJ2-5, with 8 bases lining up with TRBD1. With V trimmed by 6 bases and J by 5 bases, 8 bases remained unmatched. From germline, CDR1 is SQVTM and CDR2 ANQGSEA. This CDR3 comprises 13 residues. The CDR3 sequence is CSVVQGVRETQYF. The CDR3 nucleotides read TGCAGCGTGGTACAGGGGGTAAGGGAGACCCAGTACTTC. Full variable domain (outside the CDR3, taken from reference TRBV29-1 and TRBJ2-5): SAVISQKPSRDICQRGTSLTIQCQVDSQVTMMFWYRQQPGQSLTLIATANQGSEATYESGFVIDKFPISRPNLTFSTLTVSNMSPEDSSIYLCSVVQGVRETQYFGPGTRLLVL.

This chain uses TRBV11-3 with TRBJ2-3; the match to TRBD2 covers 8 bases. CDR1 is SGHNT, CDR2 YENEEA, per germline. This CDR3 is built from 17 residues. J was trimmed by 4 bases and V by 1 base; bases with no gene match: 10. The CDR3 bases are TGTGCCAGCAGCTTAGGTACGGGAGGGAATTCCGCAGATACGCAGTATTTT. Protein: CASSLGTGGNSADTQYF.

The chain couples TRBV19 to TRBJ2-3; 11 bases agree with TRBD2. Unmatched junction bases numbered 6, after V lost 6 bases and J lost 4 bases. Germline CDR1 LNHDA, CDR2 SQIVND (reference sequence). This CDR3 is 15 amino acids long. For the CDR3, the DNA is TGTGCCAGTAGGAAGATAGCGGGAGGGGCAGATACGCAGTATTTT. Translated: CASRKIAGGADTQYF.

This rearrangement joins TRBV27 to TRBJ2-4; possible D gene TRBD2, 7 bases. The CDR3 consists of 14 residues. Germline V lookup: CDR1 MNHEY, CDR2 SMNVEV (reference sequence). Trimming left V 4 bases short and J 3 bases short, with 10 bases between. Written as DNA, the CDR3 is TGTGCCAGCAGTTGGGGGGGCCTCAAAAACATTCAGTACTTC. This translates into CASSWGGLKNIQYF.

The genes are TRBV2 and TRBJ2-3; 7 bases are a match to TRBD1. In germline, CDR1 is SNHLY, CDR2 FYNNEI. V shed 7 bases, J shed 2 bases, and the junction held 12 bases outside the gene matches. The CDR3 covers 16 residues. CDR3 nucleotides: TGTGCCAGCACGGGGTCCCGGGACAGCGCCACAGATACGCAGTATTTT. Amino acids: CASTGSRDSATDTQYF.

V and J are TRBV19 and TRBJ2-5, with TRBD2 matching 8 bases. The CDR3 runs to 14 residues. Germline V gives CDR1 LNHDA, CDR2 SQIVND (reference sequence). The J segment lost 3 bases and the V segment lost 6 bases, leaving 6 bases of the junction unmatched. CDR3: CASSRGAGEETQYF. In nucleotides, the CDR3 is TGTGCCAGTAGCCGAGGAGCGGGGGAAGAGACCCAGTACTTC.

The chain links TRBV7-9 to TRBJ1-4, with TRBD1 matching 10 bases. The CDR3 is 16 residues long. CDR1 and CDR2 from the germline V gene are SEHNR and FQNEAQ (reference sequence). Germline trimming cut 1 base from V and 10 bases from J; bases unmatched to any gene: 9. The CDR3 spells CASSLDPGQGIAKLFF. The CDR3 DNA reads as TGTGCCAGCAGCTTAGACCCGGGACAGGGGATTGCAAAACTGTTTTTT.

The V and J genes are TRBV9 and TRBJ2-7; tentatively, D is TRBD1 (5 bases). V lost 3 bases, J lost 5 bases, and 12 bases lay in between. The germline gives CDR1 SGDLS, CDR2 YYNGEE. This CDR3 has 13 residues. The CDR3 sequence: CASSDRLTHEQYF. CDR3 nucleotide sequence: TGTGCCAGCAGCGACAGGTTGACCCACGAGCAGTACTTC.

The CDR3 reads CASRDRGPREQYF. The CDR3 bases are TGTGCCAGCAGGGACAGGGGCCCGCGCGAGCAGTACTTC. The chain is built from TRBV28 and TRBJ2-7; 9 bases are shared with TRBD1. This CDR3 has 13 residues. The junction had 6 bases not matched to a gene; V was cut back by 6 bases and J by 6 bases. Germline V gene sequence: CDR1 MDHEN, CDR2 SYDVKM.

The CDR3: CASSPPTRELSGANVLTF. The DNA for the CDR3 is TGTGCCAGCAGCCCGCCTACTAGGGAACTCTCTGGGGCCAACGTCCTGACTTTC. The rearrangement joins TRBV7-9 to TRBJ2-6; weak D call: TRBD2 (5 bases). Germline CDR1 and CDR2: SEHNR and FQNEAQ (reference sequence). Deletions cut 5 bases from V and 0 bases from J, with 17 bases between. CDR3 length equals 18 residues. The entire variable domain, with the rest obtained from reference TRBV7-9 and TRBJ2-6, is as follows: DTGVSQNPRHKITKRGQNVTFRCDPISEHNRLYWYRQTLGQGPEFLTYFQNEAQLEKSRLLSDRFSAERPKGSFSTLEIQRTEQGDSAMYLCASSPPTRELSGANVLTFGAGSRLTVL.

The chain uses TRBV11-3 and TRBJ2-1; the D gene is possibly TRBD1 (6 bases). With 5 bases removed from V and 3 bases from J, the gap between germline ends came to 8 bases. The CDR3 totals 13 residues. Germline assignment: CDR1 SGHNT and CDR2 YENEEA. The CDR3, as DNA: TGTGCCAGCAGCCCAGGGGTCTACAATGAGCAGTTCTTC. Translating it yields CASSPGVYNEQFF.

This rearrangement joins TRBV5-1 to TRBJ2-5, with D maybe TRBD1 (5 bases). Trimming took 0 bases from V and 2 from J, leaving 8 bases between them. The CDR3 consists of 14 residues. Germline CDR1 is SGHRS and CDR2 is YFSETQ. Here the CDR3 reads CASSLGAGQETQYF. The CDR3 DNA reads as TGCGCCAGCAGCTTGGGTGCAGGGCAAGAGACCCAGTACTTC.

This chain uses TRBV7-7 with TRBJ2-2, with 10 bases lining up with TRBD2. Germline values: CDR1 SSHAT, CDR2 FNYEAQ (reference sequence). The CDR3 loop spans 16 amino acids. V dropped 4 bases and J dropped 0; count of bases not matched to a gene: 2. The CDR3 protein is CASSSTSGSNTGELFF. The CDR3 DNA reads as TGTGCCAGCAGCTCGACTAGCGGGTCGAACACCGGGGAGCTGTTTTTT. The whole variable domain, filled in from reference TRBV7-7 and TRBJ2-2, reads GAGVSQSPRYKVTKRGQDVTLRCDPISSHATLYWYQQALGQGPEFLTYFNYEAQPDKSGLPSDRFSAERPEGSISTLTIQRTEQRDSAMYRCASSSTSGSNTGELFFGEGSRLTVL.

This chain uses TRBV28 with TRBJ1-5, with D hard to call. Germline loops: CDR1 MDHEN, CDR2 SYDVKM. CDR3 length: 13 residues. The V gene lost 6 bases and the J gene lost 4 bases, with 10 bases spanning the gap. The CDR3: CASSWPQNQPQHF. In DNA, the CDR3 is TGTGCCAGCAGCTGGCCACAGAATCAGCCCCAGCATTTT.

This sequence joins TRBV5-1 and TRBJ2-3; 10 positions match TRBD2. The CDR3 length is 16 residues. V was clipped by 0 bases and J by 4 bases; unmatched bases: 5. Germline CDR1 is SGHRS and CDR2 is YFSETQ. This CDR3 is CASSLAASGSSDTQYF. The CDR3 DNA sequence: TGCGCCAGCAGCTTGGCGGCTAGCGGGAGCTCAGATACGCAGTATTTT.

The chain uses TRBV7-2 and TRBJ1-3; tentative D call: TRBD1 (6 bases). Germline CDR1 is SGHTA and CDR2 is FQGNSA. The CDR3 extends over 12 amino acids. The V gene lost 7 bases and the J gene lost 8 bases, with 12 bases spanning the gap. The CDR3: CASNREGDTIYF. The CDR3 DNA is TGTGCCAGCAACAGGGAGGGGGACACCATATATTTT.

The rearrangement links TRBV6-6 to TRBJ2-2; no clear D gene. The V end lost 6 bases, the J end lost 5 bases, and 10 bases lay between the germline ends. The CDR3 runs to 13 residues. Germline V gene sequence: CDR1 MNHNY, CDR2 SVGAGI (reference sequence). The chain's CDR3 is CASRGSPTGELFF. CDR3 nucleotides: TGTGCCAGCAGGGGCTCACCGACCGGGGAGCTGTTTTTT.

The V gene is TRBV7-6, the J gene TRBJ1-2; 7 positions agree with TRBD1. CDR3 length: 15 residues. With V trimmed by 4 bases and J by 6 bases, 11 bases remained unmatched. CDR1 and CDR2 from the germline V gene are SGHVS and FNYEAQ. For the CDR3, the DNA is TGTGCCAGCAGCTCCTTCCTCGGACAGGAAAATGGCTACACCTTC. Translation: CASSSFLGQENGYTF.

The J gene is TRBJ2-5, the V gene TRBV29-1; 7 bases line up with TRBD1. V trimming: 5 bases; J trimming: 6 bases; junction bases outside the gene matches: 9. Germline CDR1 is SQVTM and CDR2 is ANQGSEA. The CDR3 runs 13 residues. The CDR3 is CSVHTGDRKTQYF. The CDR3, as DNA: TGCAGCGTTCATACAGGGGATAGAAAGACCCAGTACTTC.